These T cell receptor beta chains were read from a single sample in a study of T cells in Graves' hyperthyroidism and ophthalmopathy. TCRdb called the multiplex PCR reads again in MiXCR, with one record for every CDR3 protein. The data hold some 250,000 distinct CDR3 sequences, with 14% to 15% observed a single time. Source material: blood. The origin of the receptors is a woman aged 40 to 55 with Graves' hyperthyroidism that later progressed to Graves' ophthalmopathy. The CDR3 runs from the conserved cysteine through the conserved F or W. The D gene is left open where the match is weak. Expanded clones get a size class; other rows say once, few or many, or leave the size out.

.,many,TRBV28,TRBJ1-5,CASSRGFLLLSNQPQHF,TGTGCCAGCAGTAGGGGGTTCCTTTTACTTAGCAATCAGCCCCAGCATTTT
.,many,TRBV11-2,TRBJ2-4,CASSSAASGTKNIQYF,TGTGCCAGCAGCTCGGCAGCCTCGGGGACCAAAAACATTCAGTACTTC
.,.,TRBV6-1,TRBJ2-1,CASSEQNEQFF,TGTGCCAGCAGTGAACAGAATGAGCAGTTCTTC
.,.,TRBV20-1,TRBJ2-2,CSARDSRNTGELFF,TGCAGTGCTAGAGATTCGAGAAACACCGGGGAGCTGTTTTTT
TRBD2,many,TRBV28,TRBJ2-2,CASSSAGAGTGELFF,TGTGCCAGCAGTTCAGCGGGAGCTGGCACCGGGGAGCTGTTTTTT
TRBD2,.,TRBV14,TRBJ2-7,CASSPTSGRANEQYF,TGTGCCAGCAGCCCGACTAGCGGGAGGGCTAACGAGCAGTACTTC
.,.,TRBV9,TRBJ2-7,CASSAGGTGSYEQYF,TGTGCCAGCAGCGCCGGCGGGACGGGATCCTACGAGCAGTACTTC
TRBD1,many,TRBV11-2,TRBJ2-3,CASSLDFDRARITQYF,TGTGCCAGCAGCTTAGATTTCGACAGGGCGAGGATTACGCAGTATTTT
TRBD1,.,TRBV9,TRBJ1-5,CASSSGTGVSNQPQHF,TGTGCCAGCAGCTCCGGGACAGGGGTAAGCAATCAGCCCCAGCATTTT
.,many,TRBV5-1,TRBJ2-5,CASSRQGSQETQYF,TGCGCCAGCAGCCGCCAGGGAAGCCAAGAGACCCAGTACTTC
TRBD2,few,TRBV20-1,TRBJ2-1,CSARIVAGYNEQFF,TGCAGTGCTAGAATAGTAGCGGGGTACAATGAGCAGTTCTTC
.,many,TRBV6-2/TRBV6-3,TRBJ1-5,CASSYRRSNQPQHF,TGTGCCAGCAGTTACCGCCGCAGCAATCAGCCCCAGCATTTT
.,.,TRBV30,TRBJ1-1,CAWGTRNTEAFF,TGTGCCTGGGGGACACGGAACACTGAAGCTTTCTTT
TRBD2,.,TRBV4-2,TRBJ2-1,CASSGLAAGWNEQFF,TGTGCCAGCAGTGGACTAGCGGCCGGATGGAATGAGCAGTTCTTC
.,many,TRBV7-9,TRBJ1-1,CASSLSANTEAFF,TGTGCCAGCAGCTTGTCAGCGAACACTGAAGCTTTCTTT
TRBD2,few,TRBV19,TRBJ2-5,CASSRGLTSGSGETQYF,TGTGCCAGTAGCCGTGGACTGACTAGCGGGAGCGGGGAGACCCAGTACTTC
.,few,TRBV28,TRBJ1-1,CASSTPNVRTEAFF,TGTGCCAGCAGCACCCCCAACGTGCGGACTGAAGCTTTCTTT
.,many,TRBV28,TRBJ1-5,CASSPATVGNQPQHF,TGTGCCAGCAGTCCCGCGACAGTGGGAAATCAGCCCCAGCATTTT